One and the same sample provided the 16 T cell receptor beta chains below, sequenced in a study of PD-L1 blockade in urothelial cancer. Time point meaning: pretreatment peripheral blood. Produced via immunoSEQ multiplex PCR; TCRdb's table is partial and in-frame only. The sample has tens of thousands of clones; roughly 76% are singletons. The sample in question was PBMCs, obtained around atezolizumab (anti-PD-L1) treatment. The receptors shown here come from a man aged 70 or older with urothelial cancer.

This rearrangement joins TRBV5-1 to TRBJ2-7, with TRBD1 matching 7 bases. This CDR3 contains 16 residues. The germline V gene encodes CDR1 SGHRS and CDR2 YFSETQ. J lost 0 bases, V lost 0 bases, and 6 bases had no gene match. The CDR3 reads CASSLGADRASYEQYF. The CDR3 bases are TGCGCCAGCAGCTTGGGAGCCGACAGGGCCTCCTACGAGCAGTACTTC.

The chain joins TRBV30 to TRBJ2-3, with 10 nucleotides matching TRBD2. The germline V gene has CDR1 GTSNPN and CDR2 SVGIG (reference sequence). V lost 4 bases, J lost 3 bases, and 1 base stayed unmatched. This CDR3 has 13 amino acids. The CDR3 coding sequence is TGTGCCTGGACTAGCGGGAGAACAGATACGCAGTATTTT. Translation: CAWTSGRTDTQYF.

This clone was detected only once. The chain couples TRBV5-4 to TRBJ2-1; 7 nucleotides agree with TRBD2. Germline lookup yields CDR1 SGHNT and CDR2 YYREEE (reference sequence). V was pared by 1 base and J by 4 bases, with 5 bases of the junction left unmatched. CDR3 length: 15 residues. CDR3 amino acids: CASSLSAGEYNEQFF. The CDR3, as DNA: TGTGCCAGCAGCTTGTCGGCGGGGGAGTACAATGAGCAGTTCTTC.

CDR3 sequence reads: CSARTSAEQYF. The CDR3 DNA is TGCAGTGCTAGGACTAGCGCTGAGCAGTACTTC. The chain has TRBV20-1 and TRBJ2-7, with 8 nucleotides matching TRBD2. The CDR3 sequence is 11 residues long. From germline, CDR1 is DFQATT and CDR2 SNEGSKA (reference sequence). The V and J ends lost 3 bases and 7 bases, in that order; junction bases with no gene match: 2.

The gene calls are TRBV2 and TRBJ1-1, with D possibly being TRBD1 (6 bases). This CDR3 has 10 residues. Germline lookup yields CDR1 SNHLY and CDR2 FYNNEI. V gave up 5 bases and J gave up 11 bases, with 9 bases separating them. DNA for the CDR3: TGTGCCAGCAGTAGGGGGTACGCTTTCTTT. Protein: CASSRGYAFF.

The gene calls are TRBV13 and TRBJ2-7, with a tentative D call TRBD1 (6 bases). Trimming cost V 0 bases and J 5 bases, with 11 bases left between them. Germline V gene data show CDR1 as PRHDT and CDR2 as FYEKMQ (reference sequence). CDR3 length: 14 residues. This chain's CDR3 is CASSLGRGSDEQYF. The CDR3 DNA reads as TGTGCCAGCAGCTTAGGCAGGGGCAGTGACGAGCAGTACTTC.

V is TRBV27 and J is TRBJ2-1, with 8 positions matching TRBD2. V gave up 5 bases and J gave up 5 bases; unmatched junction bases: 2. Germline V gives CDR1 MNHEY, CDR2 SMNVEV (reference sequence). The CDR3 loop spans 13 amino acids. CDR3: CASSLGRDNEQFF. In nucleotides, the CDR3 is TGTGCCAGCAGTCTCGGGAGGGACAATGAGCAGTTCTTC.

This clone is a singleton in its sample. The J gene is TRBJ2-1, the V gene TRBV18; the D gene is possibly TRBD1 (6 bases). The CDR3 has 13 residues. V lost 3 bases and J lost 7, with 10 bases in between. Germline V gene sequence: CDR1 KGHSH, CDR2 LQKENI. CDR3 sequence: CASSPGTKNEQFF. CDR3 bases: TGTGCCAGCTCACCCGGGACAAAAAATGAGCAGTTCTTC.

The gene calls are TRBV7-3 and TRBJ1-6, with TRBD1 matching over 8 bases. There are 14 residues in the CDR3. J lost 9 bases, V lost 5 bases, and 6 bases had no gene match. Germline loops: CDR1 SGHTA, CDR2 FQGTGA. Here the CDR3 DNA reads TGTGCCAGCAGCCTGGACAGGGTCGGTTCACCCCTCCACTTT. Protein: CASSLDRVGSPLHF.

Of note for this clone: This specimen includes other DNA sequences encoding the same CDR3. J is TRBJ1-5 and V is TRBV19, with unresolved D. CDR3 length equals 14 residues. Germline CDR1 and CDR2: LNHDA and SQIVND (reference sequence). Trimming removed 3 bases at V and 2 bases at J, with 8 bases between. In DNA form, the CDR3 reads TGTGCCAGTAGTATCGGGGTTCGCAATCAGCCCCAGCATTTT. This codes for CASSIGVRNQPQHF.

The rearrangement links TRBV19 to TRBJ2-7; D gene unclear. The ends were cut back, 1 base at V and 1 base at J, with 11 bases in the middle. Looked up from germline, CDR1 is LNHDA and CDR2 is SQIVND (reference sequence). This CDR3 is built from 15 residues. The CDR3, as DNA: TGTGCCAGTAGTATAGCTGACGCGAGGTCCTACGAGCAGTACTTC. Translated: CASSIADARSYEQYF.

The CDR3: CASGPLGGARTEAFF. For the CDR3, the DNA is TGTGCCAGCGGACCCTTGGGAGGGGCGCGTACTGAAGCTTTCTTT. V usage is TRBV9 and J usage is TRBJ1-1, with D possibly matching TRBD1 (5 bases). Germline V CDR1 and CDR2: SGDLS, YYNGEE. V was shortened by 7 bases and J by 5 bases, with 21 bases between the two germline ends. The length of the CDR3 is 15 residues.

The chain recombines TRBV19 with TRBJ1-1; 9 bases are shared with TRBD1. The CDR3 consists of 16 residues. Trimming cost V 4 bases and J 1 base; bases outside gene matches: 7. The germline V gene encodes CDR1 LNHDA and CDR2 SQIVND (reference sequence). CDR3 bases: TGTGCCAGTAGTAAGCACCGGGACAGGGCGAACACTGAAGCTTTCTTT. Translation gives CASSKHRDRANTEAFF.

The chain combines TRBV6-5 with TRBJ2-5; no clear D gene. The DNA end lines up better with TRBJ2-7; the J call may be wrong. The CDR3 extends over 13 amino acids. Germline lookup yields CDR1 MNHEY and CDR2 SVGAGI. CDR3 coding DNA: TGTGCCAGCAGTTACGACGGCGGCTACGAGCAGTACTTC. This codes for CASSYDGGYEQYF.

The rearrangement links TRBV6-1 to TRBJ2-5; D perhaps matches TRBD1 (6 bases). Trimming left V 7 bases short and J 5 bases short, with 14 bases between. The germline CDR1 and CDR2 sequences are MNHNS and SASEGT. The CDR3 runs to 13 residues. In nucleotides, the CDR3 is TGTGCCAGCATAAAACAGGGTGTGGAGACCCAGTACTTC. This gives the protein CASIKQGVETQYF.

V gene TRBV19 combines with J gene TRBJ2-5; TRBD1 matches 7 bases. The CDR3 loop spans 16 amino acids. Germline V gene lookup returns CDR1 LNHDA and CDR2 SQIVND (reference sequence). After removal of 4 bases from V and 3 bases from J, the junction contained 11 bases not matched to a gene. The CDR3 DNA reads TGTGCCAGTAGTAAACAGGGGCAGGTCTGGGAAGAGACCCAGTACTTC. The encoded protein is CASSKQGQVWEETQYF.